This T cell receptor beta chain is from a study of shared clonotypes between healthy human individuals. Sequencing was performed with immunoSEQ multiplex PCR; in TCRdb, only in-frame clones are kept and a portion is missing. The profile shows approximately 500,000 clones, 81% of them singletons. The CDR3 is 15 residues long. The germline V gene has CDR1 SQVTM and CDR2 ANQGSEA. The V gene end was trimmed by 2 bases and the J gene end by 5 bases; junction bases not matched to a gene: 9. This chain joins TRBV29-1 and TRBJ2-1; 7 bases map to TRBD2. The sample taken for sequencing was PBMCs. This sequence originates from a woman aged 40 to 55 in good health. Some clones in this sample may be carry-over from other donors' samples. This chain's CDR3 is CSVEWGGGPDNEQFF. The CDR3 DNA reads TGCAGCGTTGAATGGGGGGGAGGGCCTGACAATGAGCAGTTCTTC.